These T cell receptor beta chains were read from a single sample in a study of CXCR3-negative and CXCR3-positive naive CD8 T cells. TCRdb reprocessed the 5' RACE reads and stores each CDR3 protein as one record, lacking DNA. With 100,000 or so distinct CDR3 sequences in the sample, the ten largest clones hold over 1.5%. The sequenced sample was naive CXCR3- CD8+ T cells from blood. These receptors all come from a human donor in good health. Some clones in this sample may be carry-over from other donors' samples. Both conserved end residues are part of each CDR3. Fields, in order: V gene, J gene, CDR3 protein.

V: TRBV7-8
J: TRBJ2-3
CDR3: CASSPTLTSGKFTDTQYF

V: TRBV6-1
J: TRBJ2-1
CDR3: CASSEGGDANEQFF

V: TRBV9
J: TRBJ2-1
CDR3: CASSGTGGYNEQFF

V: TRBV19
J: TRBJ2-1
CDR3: CASSIKGREYYEQFF

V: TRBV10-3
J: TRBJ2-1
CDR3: CAIRDIFNEQFF

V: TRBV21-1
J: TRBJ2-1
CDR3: CASSSVTWGEQFF

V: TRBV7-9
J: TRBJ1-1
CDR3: CASRGMDTEAFF

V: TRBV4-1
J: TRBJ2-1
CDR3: CASSRVQGSEQFF

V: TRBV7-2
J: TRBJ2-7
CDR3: CASSFATDEQYF

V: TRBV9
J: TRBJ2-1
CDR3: CASSASGGSGEQFF

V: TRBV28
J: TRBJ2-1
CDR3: CASSLWGTSGGSYNEQFF

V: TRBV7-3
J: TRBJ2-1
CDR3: CASSQPRAGGPGEQFF

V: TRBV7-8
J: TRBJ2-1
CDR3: CASSQAGTLINNEQFF

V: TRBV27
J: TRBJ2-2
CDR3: CASSLTPTGSNTGELFF

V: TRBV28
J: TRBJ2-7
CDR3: CASSQDRGGSYEQYF

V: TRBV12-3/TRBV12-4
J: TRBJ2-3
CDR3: CASSTLGRGVSTDTQYF

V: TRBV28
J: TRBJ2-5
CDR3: CASNPPPLRTGGLQETQYF

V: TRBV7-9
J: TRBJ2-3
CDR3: CATGQGSTDTQYF

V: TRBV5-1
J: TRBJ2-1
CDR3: CASSLGGGSYNEQFF

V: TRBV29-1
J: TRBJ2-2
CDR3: CSVGGRGGELFF

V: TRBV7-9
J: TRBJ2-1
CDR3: CASNSIEREQFF

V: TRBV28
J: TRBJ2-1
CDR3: CASSTYSLNEQFF

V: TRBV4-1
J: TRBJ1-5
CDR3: CASSQVRNSNQPQHF

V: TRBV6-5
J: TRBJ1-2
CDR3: CASTPGGGPNYGYTF

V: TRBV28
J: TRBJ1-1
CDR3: CASSPRTSTEAFF

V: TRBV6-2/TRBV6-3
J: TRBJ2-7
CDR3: CASSYSVVEGYEQYF

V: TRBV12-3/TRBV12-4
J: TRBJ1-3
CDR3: CASRRQGTNTGDTIYF

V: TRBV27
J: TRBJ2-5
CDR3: CASSPGTVQETQYF

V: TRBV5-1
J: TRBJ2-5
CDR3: CASSSPGTGNQETQYF

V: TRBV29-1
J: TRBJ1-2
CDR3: CSGQGTGNNYGYTF

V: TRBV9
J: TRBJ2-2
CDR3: CASSVVQSTSGGTGELFF

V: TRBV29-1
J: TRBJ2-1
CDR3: CSVDITTGAQFF

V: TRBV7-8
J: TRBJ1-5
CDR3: CASSLGGGVGQPQHF

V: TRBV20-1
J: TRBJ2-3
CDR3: CSACDTASTDTQYF

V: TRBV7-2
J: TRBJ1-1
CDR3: CASSLVSLNTEAFF

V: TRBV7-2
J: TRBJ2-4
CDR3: CASSIPTGTNIQYF

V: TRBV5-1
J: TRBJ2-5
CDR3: CASGTVLQETQYF

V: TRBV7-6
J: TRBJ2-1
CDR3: CASSPPLTGWDAGSYNEQFF

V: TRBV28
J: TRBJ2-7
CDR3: CASSLTWKEEQYF